Listed below are T cell receptor beta chains from one sample, sequenced in a study of CD8 T cells in ankylosing spondylitis. MiXCR, applied by TCRdb to the 5' RACE reads, yields one record per CDR3 protein. The data show 300,000 to 400,000 distinct CDR3 sequences, with approximately 20% seen just once and about 16% held by the top ten. What was sequenced was blood, either unsorted or a sorted T cell fraction (not recorded which). These receptor sequences come from a male donor with ankylosing spondylitis. Both conserved end residues are part of each CDR3. A D gene is named only where the DNA matches it firmly. A clone size is listed for some rows: how often the clone was seen (once, few, many), or a class if it is expanded.

>NA|TRBV7-2|TRBJ1-5|NA
CASSPRTAGQGNQPQHF
TGTGCCAGCAGCCCAAGAACCGCGGGGCAAGGCAATCAGCCCCAGCATTTT
>TRBD1|TRBV29-1|TRBJ1-4|NA
CSVGDRGLSEKLFF
TGCAGCGTCGGGGACAGGGGGCTGAGTGAAAAACTGTTTTTT
>TRBD2|TRBV11-2|TRBJ2-5|few
CASSLDGAGGEETQYF
TGTGCCAGCAGCTTAGATGGCGCGGGAGGGGAAGAGACCCAGTACTTC
>TRBD1|TRBV5-1|TRBJ1-1|NA
CASSRGTGGSEAFF
TGCGCCAGCAGCAGAGGGACAGGGGGCTCTGAAGCTTTCTTT
>NA|TRBV7-9|TRBJ1-4|NA
CASSLGQFNDEEKLFF
TGTGCCAGCAGCTTAGGGCAATTTAACGACGAAGAAAAACTGTTTTTT
>TRBD2|TRBV3-1|TRBJ2-5|NA
CASSQEGGRRETQYF
TGTGCCAGCAGCCAAGAGGGCGGGAGAAGAGAGACCCAGTACTTC
>NA|TRBV5-1|TRBJ2-3|few
CASSLDGHPTDTQYF
TGCGCCAGCAGCTTGGACGGACACCCCACAGATACGCAGTATTTT
>NA|TRBV4-1|TRBJ2-7|few
CASSQPGRPYEQYF
TGCGCCAGCAGCCAACCGGGACGGCCCTACGAGCAGTACTTC
>NA|TRBV29-1|TRBJ2-3|few
CSVEAPGGRDTQYF
TGCAGCGTTGAGGCCCCGGGGGGCAGGGATACGCAGTATTTT
>TRBD1|TRBV18|TRBJ2-2|few
CASSSSGQADTGELFF
TGTGCCAGCTCATCGTCAGGACAGGCCGATACCGGGGAGCTGTTTTTT
>NA|TRBV7-9|TRBJ2-7|NA
CASSPRVNYEQYF
TGTGCCAGCAGCCCCCGAGTGAACTACGAGCAGTACTTC
>TRBD2|TRBV4-1|TRBJ2-5|few
CASSRLLAGIQETQYF
TGCGCCAGCAGCCGCTTACTAGCGGGGATCCAAGAGACCCAGTACTTC
>TRBD1|TRBV20-1|TRBJ2-3|NA
CSARLGQGEDTQYF
TGCAGTGCTAGGTTGGGACAGGGGGAAGATACGCAGTATTTT
>TRBD2|TRBV25-1|TRBJ2-7|few
CASRATSGYEQYF
TGTGCCAGCAGGGCGACTAGCGGCTACGAGCAGTACTTC
>TRBD1|TRBV7-2|TRBJ2-5|NA
CATRTGGQETQYF
TGTGCCACAAGGACAGGGGGCCAAGAGACCCAGTACTTC
>TRBD1|TRBV15|TRBJ2-4|NA
CATSRKDRVANIQYF
TGTGCCACCAGCAGAAAGGACAGGGTGGCAAACATTCAGTACTTC
>NA|TRBV12-3/TRBV12-4|TRBJ1-5|NA
CASTLTGTNKPQHF
TGTGCCAGCACCTTGACCGGGACAAACAAGCCCCAGCATTTT
>NA|TRBV5-1|TRBJ2-1|few
CASSLVLGPNEQFF
TGCGCCAGCAGCTTGGTGCTGGGGCCCAATGAGCAGTTCTTC
>NA|TRBV29-1|TRBJ1-5|few
CSASTGYDQPQHF
TGCAGCGCTAGTACAGGGTATGATCAGCCCCAGCATTTT
>NA|TRBV5-1|TRBJ1-2|few
CASSPFGSPNYGYTF
TGCGCCAGCAGCCCGTTCGGGAGTCCTAACTATGGCTACACCTTC
>NA|TRBV10-1|TRBJ2-1|NA
CASSENRYNEQFF
TGCGCCAGCAGTGAGAACCGCTACAATGAGCAGTTCTTC
>NA|TRBV10-3|TRBJ1-2|NA
CAISVSIGDYGYTF
TGTGCCATCAGTGTGAGTATAGGAGACTATGGCTACACCTTC
>NA|TRBV7-3|TRBJ1-6|few
CASSQGSPGGGSPLHF
TGTGCCAGCAGCCAGGGCTCCCCGGGAGGCGGGTCACCCCTCCACTTT
>NA|TRBV29-1|TRBJ2-1|few
CSVGGGFYNEQFF
TGCAGCGTTGGGGGAGGCTTCTACAATGAGCAGTTCTTC
>NA|TRBV11-2|TRBJ2-2|NA
CASSLTGRGTGELFF
TGTGCCAGCAGCTTAACAGGAAGGGGCACCGGGGAGCTGTTTTTT
>TRBD2|TRBV28|TRBJ2-5|NA
CASSSRLAGGGETQYF
TGTGCCAGCAGTTCCCGACTAGCGGGAGGTGGGGAGACCCAGTACTTC
>NA|TRBV29-1|TRBJ1-1|few
CSVAYRRDATEAFF
TGCAGCGTTGCATATCGCAGGGACGCCACTGAAGCTTTCTTT
>NA|TRBV5-1|TRBJ2-5|NA
CASSLTGAAEETQYF
TGCGCCAGCAGCTTGACCGGCGCCGCCGAAGAGACCCAGTACTTC
>NA|TRBV9|TRBJ1-5|few
CASGLRGCNQPQHF
TGTGCCAGCGGTCTTAGAGGGTGCAATCAGCCCCAGCATTTT
>NA|TRBV6-2/TRBV6-3|TRBJ2-2|NA
CASKRGAAGELFF
TGTGCCAGCAAAAGGGGCGCGGCCGGGGAGCTGTTTTTT
>TRBD2|TRBV29-1|TRBJ2-2|NA
CSVEGMASGSRTGELFF
TGCAGCGTTGAAGGTATGGCTAGCGGGAGCAGAACCGGGGAGCTGTTTTTT
>NA|TRBV4-2|TRBJ2-6|NA
CASSGWIGGLRSGANVLTF
TGTGCCAGCAGCGGGTGGATTGGGGGGCTGCGCTCTGGGGCCAACGTCCTGACTTTC
>TRBD1|TRBV7-9|TRBJ2-1|NA
CASSFQGQGNIYEQFF
TGTGCCAGCAGCTTCCAGGGACAGGGGAATATTTATGAGCAGTTCTTC
>TRBD1|TRBV20-1|TRBJ2-4|many
CSASGTGRNIQYF
TGCAGTGCTAGCGGGACAGGGAGAAACATTCAGTACTTC
>NA|TRBV5-5|TRBJ2-1|few
CASRWDPREQFF
TGTGCCAGCAGATGGGACCCCCGGGAGCAGTTCTTC
>NA|TRBV9|TRBJ2-5|few
CASGTGTTQYF
TGTGCCAGCGGCACAGGGACGACCCAGTACTTC
>TRBD2|TRBV6-1|TRBJ2-2|NA
CASSQAGDPTGGELFF
TGTGCCAGCAGTCAAGCGGGGGACCCCACCGGGGGGGAGCTGTTTTTT
>TRBD2|TRBV5-1|TRBJ2-1|many
CASSLGLASVDEQFF
TGCGCCAGCAGCTTGGGACTAGCCTCGGTCGATGAGCAGTTCTTC
>NA|TRBV6-1|TRBJ1-3|NA
CASSDGYYSGNTIYF
TGTGCCAGCAGTGACGGATATTACTCTGGAAACACCATATATTTT
>TRBD2|TRBV20-1|TRBJ2-1|few
CSAPLAPSSYNEQFF
TGCAGTGCTCCACTAGCGCCAAGCTCCTACAATGAGCAGTTCTTC
>NA|TRBV11-2|TRBJ2-4|NA
CASSPSGLNIQYF
TGTGCCAGCAGCCCGAGCGGCTTAAACATTCAGTACTTC
>TRBD2|TRBV20-1|TRBJ2-3|few
CSAPLSGRAADTQYF
TGCAGTGCCCCTCTTAGCGGGAGGGCCGCAGATACGCAGTATTTT
>NA|TRBV7-8|TRBJ1-1|NA
CASSLAASESEAFF
TGTGCCAGCAGCTTAGCAGCGTCGGAGTCTGAAGCTTTCTTT
>NA|TRBV28|TRBJ2-7|NA
CASRRAGDPYEQYF
TGTGCCAGCAGGAGGGCAGGGGATCCCTACGAGCAGTACTTC
>NA|TRBV24-1|TRBJ2-7|NA
CATSDPINWSLGYEQYF
TGTGCCACCAGTGACCCAATCAACTGGAGCCTAGGATACGAGCAGTACTTC
>TRBD2|TRBV7-2|TRBJ2-3|NA
CASSETSGPTDTQYF
TGTGCCAGCAGCGAGACTAGCGGGCCCACAGATACGCAGTATTTT
>TRBD2|TRBV6-1|TRBJ2-3|few
CASSETSVVSDTQYF
TGTGCCAGCAGCGAGACTAGCGTGGTTTCAGATACGCAGTATTTT
>TRBD1|TRBV12-3/TRBV12-4|TRBJ1-5|few
CASSPGTENQPQHF
TGTGCCAGCAGCCCCGGGACAGAGAATCAGCCCCAGCATTTT
>NA|TRBV5-4|TRBJ1-2|NA
CASSIRQGNGYTF
TGTGCCAGCAGCATCCGGCAGGGAAATGGCTACACCTTC
>TRBD1|TRBV24-1|TRBJ2-2|NA
CATSEADRGNTGELFF
TGTGCCACCAGTGAGGCCGACAGGGGGAACACCGGGGAGCTGTTTTTT
>TRBD2|TRBV12-3/TRBV12-4|TRBJ2-1|many
CASSLTSGRFHEQFF
TGTGCCAGCAGTTTAACTAGCGGGAGGTTCCATGAGCAGTTCTTC